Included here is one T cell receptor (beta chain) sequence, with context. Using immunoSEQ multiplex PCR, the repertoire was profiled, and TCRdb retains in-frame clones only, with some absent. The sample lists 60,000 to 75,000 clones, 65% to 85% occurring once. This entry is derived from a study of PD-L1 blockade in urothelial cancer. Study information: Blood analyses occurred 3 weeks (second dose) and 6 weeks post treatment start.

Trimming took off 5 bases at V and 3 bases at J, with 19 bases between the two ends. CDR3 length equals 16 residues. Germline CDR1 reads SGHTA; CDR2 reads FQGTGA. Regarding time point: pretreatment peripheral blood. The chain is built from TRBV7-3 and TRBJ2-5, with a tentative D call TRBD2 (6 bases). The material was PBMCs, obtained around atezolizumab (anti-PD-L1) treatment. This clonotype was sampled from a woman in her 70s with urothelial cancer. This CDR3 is CASSPVPVAEKETQYF. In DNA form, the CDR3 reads TGTGCCAGCAGCCCCGTTCCGGTAGCGGAAAAAGAGACCCAGTACTTC.